This TCR beta chain was documented in a study of yellow fever vaccine responses in identical twins. TCRdb fed the RT-PCR reads into MiXCR, producing one record per CDR3 protein. The table shows approximately 11,000 distinct CDR3 sequences, with over 60% occurring only once. A word on this clonotype: Its antigen is currently unknown.

This CDR3 is 15 amino acids long. The germline V gene has CDR1 MDHEN and CDR2 SYDVKM. V lost 6 bases, J lost 4 bases, and 18 bases lay in between. Points from the study as a whole: In identical twins, vaccine T cell responses appeared partly shared and partly individual.

This specimen was T cells from blood (PBMCs), unsorted or a sorted subset (not recorded which), taken before or after yellow fever vaccination (not recorded which). This sequence originates from a woman younger than 30 who received the yellow fever vaccine. The chain employs TRBV28 and TRBJ1-1; D possibly corresponds to TRBD1 (5 bases). CDR3 region: CASSSPSSGGTEAFF. CDR3 sequence (DNA): TGTGCCAGCAGCTCCCCCTCCTCCGGGGGCACTGAAGCTTTCTTT.